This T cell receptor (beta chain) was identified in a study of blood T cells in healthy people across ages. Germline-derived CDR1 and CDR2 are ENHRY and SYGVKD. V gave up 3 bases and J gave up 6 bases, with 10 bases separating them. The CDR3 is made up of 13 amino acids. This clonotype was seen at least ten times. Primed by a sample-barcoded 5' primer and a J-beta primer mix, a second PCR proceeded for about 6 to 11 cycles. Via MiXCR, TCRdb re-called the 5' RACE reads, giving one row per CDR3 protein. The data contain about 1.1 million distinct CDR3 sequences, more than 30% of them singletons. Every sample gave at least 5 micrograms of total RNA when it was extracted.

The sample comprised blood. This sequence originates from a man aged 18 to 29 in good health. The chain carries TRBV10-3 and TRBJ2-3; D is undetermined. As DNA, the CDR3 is TGTGCCATCAGTGAACCCCCCTCGGATACGCAGTATTTT. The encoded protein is CAISEPPSDTQYF.